This passage covers 17 T cell receptor beta chains from one sample sequenced in a study of CD8+CD57+ T cells in acquired aplastic anemia. Both TCR beta VDJ combination and CDR3 sequence profiling were carried out. Genomic DNA was the template for this profiling. Via MiXCR, TCRdb re-called the reads, giving one row per CDR3 protein. There are more than 40,000 distinct CDR3 sequences in the sample; around two thirds occur only once, and roughly 34% lies in the top ten. What was sequenced was sorted CD4+, CD8+, or CD8+CD57+ T cells (not recorded which) from PBMCs. The receptors here all came from a human donor in good health, serving as a control.

The chain uses TRBV2 and TRBJ1-3; D ambiguous. CDR1 is SNHLY, CDR2 FYNNEI, per germline. The CDR3 spans 14 residues. Trimming removed 6 bases at V and 2 bases at J, with 11 bases between. CDR3 residues: CASRVEVPGNTIYF. The CDR3 DNA reads TGTGCCAGCAGGGTGGAGGTCCCTGGAAACACCATATATTTT.

This sequence joins TRBV7-9 and TRBJ1-6; 7 positions agree with TRBD1. The germline CDR1 and CDR2 sequences are SEHNR and FQNEAQ (reference sequence). The CDR3 sequence is 13 residues long. V shed 10 bases and J 3 bases; nucleotides not matched to a gene: 3. The CDR3 is CATGDSYNSPLHF. CDR3 nucleotide sequence: TGTGCCACCGGGGACAGCTATAATTCACCCCTCCACTTT. The full variable domain, rest sourced from reference TRBV7-9 and TRBJ1-6, is DTGVSQNPRHKITKRGQNVTFRCDPISEHNRLYWYRQTLGQGPEFLTYFQNEAQLEKSRLLSDRFSAERPKGSFSTLEIQRTEQGDSAMYLCATGDSYNSPLHFGNGTRLTVT.

V gene TRBV29-1 combines with J gene TRBJ2-7; D is perhaps TRBD2 (5 bases). The CDR3 length is 13 residues. CDR1 and CDR2 (germline): SQVTM, ANQGSEA. V was shortened by 4 bases and J by 1 base, with 11 bases between the two germline ends. Here the CDR3 DNA reads TGCAGCGTTGGTGGACTTACGTCCTACGAGCAGTACTTC. This translates into CSVGGLTSYEQYF.

The chain combines TRBV20-1 with TRBJ1-6, with a possible D match to TRBD1 (6 bases). The V gene's germline CDR1 is DFQATT and CDR2 SNEGSKA (reference sequence). V was clipped by 4 bases and J by 5 bases, with 15 bases between them. The CDR3 contains 15 residues. CDR3 DNA: TGCAGTGCTATCGCCGGGGGGCCGGATAATTCACCCCTCCACTTT. Its translation: CSAIAGGPDNSPLHF.

This sequence joins TRBV2 and TRBJ2-7; unclear D gene. V was cut by 6 bases and J by 12 bases, with 18 bases left in between. The CDR3 sequence is 12 residues long. Germline-derived CDR1 and CDR2 are SNHLY and FYNNEI. The CDR3 DNA is TGTGCCAGCAGGGTAGCCGAGGTAGTCTGGTACTTC. It yields the protein CASRVAEVVWYF.

The V and J genes are TRBV7-6 and TRBJ2-5, with D maybe TRBD1 (5 bases). The CDR3 has 14 amino acids. V was clipped by 3 bases and J by 1 base, with 9 bases between them. CDR1 and CDR2 (germline): SGHVS, FNYEAQ. The CDR3 protein is CASSFTGIQETQYF. The CDR3 coding sequence is TGTGCCAGCAGCTTCACAGGAATCCAAGAGACCCAGTACTTC.

This clonotype was counted a few times. V gene TRBV10-3 combines with J gene TRBJ1-2, with D possibly matching TRBD1 (5 bases). This CDR3 contains 14 residues. Trimming left V 4 bases short and J 1 base short, with 10 bases between. CDR1 ENHRY and CDR2 SYGVKD come from the germline V gene. As DNA, the CDR3 is TGTGCCATCAGTGGAGTCGGGGGTAACTATGGCTACACCTTC. Translation: CAISGVGGNYGYTF.

V usage is TRBV2 and J usage is TRBJ2-1; 7 positions match TRBD2. V was pared by 2 bases and J by 12 bases, with 7 bases of the junction left unmatched. This CDR3 contains 13 residues. Germline CDR1 SNHLY, CDR2 FYNNEI. CDR3 in amino acids: CASSERWEGLQFF. The CDR3 DNA reads TGTGCCAGCAGTGAAAGGTGGGAGGGACTGCAGTTCTTC.

In this sample, this clonotype turned up many times. V and J are TRBV9 and TRBJ2-3, with 7 nucleotides matching TRBD2. J gave up 4 bases and V 3 bases, and 14 bases lay outside the gene matches. The length of the CDR3 is 17 residues. CDR1 and CDR2 (germline): SGDLS, YYNGEE. The chain's CDR3 is CASSGAGNKGSPDTQYF. The CDR3 DNA sequence: TGTGCCAGCAGCGGAGCGGGAAACAAGGGGTCCCCAGATACGCAGTATTTT. The variable domain in full, with the rest retrieved from reference TRBV9 and TRBJ2-3, is DSGVTQTPKHLITATGQRVTLRCSPRSGDLSVYWYQQSLDQGLQFLIQYYNGEERAKGNILERFSAQQFPDLHSELNLSSLELGDSALYFCASSGAGNKGSPDTQYFGPGTRLTVL.

The genes are TRBV11-1 and TRBJ1-1; D perhaps matches TRBD1 (5 bases). Trimming took 5 bases from V and 4 from J, leaving 20 bases between them. CDR3 size: 16 residues. Germline V gene lookup returns CDR1 SGHAT and CDR2 FQDESV (reference sequence). Written as DNA, the CDR3 is TGTGCCAGCAGCCCCGCCACGGTGGCAGGGACCACTGAAGCTTTCTTT. It specifies CASSPATVAGTTEAFF.

The chain is built from TRBV7-2 and TRBJ2-7; a possible D gene is TRBD1 (5 bases). Trimming removed 0 bases from V and 4 bases from J, with 7 bases in between. From germline, CDR1 is SGHTA and CDR2 FQGNSA. The CDR3 totals 13 residues. The CDR3 coding sequence is TGTGCCAGCAGCTTAGCAGACAGATACGAGCAGTACTTC. Translation gives CASSLADRYEQYF.

The chain links TRBV10-3 to TRBJ2-7; 8 nucleotides agree with TRBD1. Looked up from germline, CDR1 is ENHRY and CDR2 is SYGVKD. Trimming cost V 4 bases and J 3 bases; bases outside gene matches: 2. There are 13 residues in the CDR3. In DNA, the CDR3 is TGTGCCATCAGTGGTACAGGGGGCTACGAGCAGTACTTC. Encoded protein: CAISGTGGYEQYF.

The gene calls are TRBV19 and TRBJ2-2; possibly TRBD1 for D (6 bases). The V gene lost 5 bases and the J gene lost 6 bases, with 10 bases spanning the gap. This CDR3 comprises 13 residues. In germline, CDR1 is LNHDA, CDR2 SQIVND (reference sequence). The DNA for the CDR3 is TGTGCCAGTAGTGGGGGACAAGCCGGGGAGCTGTTTTTT. As protein: CASSGGQAGELFF.

The chain uses TRBV11-1 and TRBJ1-3; 10 nucleotides match TRBD1. CDR1 is SGHAT and CDR2 is FQDESV in the germline V gene (reference sequence). The V and J ends lost 1 base and 5 bases, in that order; junction bases with no gene match: 11. The CDR3 consists of 18 residues. DNA for the CDR3: TGTGCCAGCAGCTTAGTGGCAATTCGACAGGGGGCCAGAAACACCATATATTTT. It is translated as CASSLVAIRQGARNTIYF.

V and J are TRBV29-1 and TRBJ2-7; the match to TRBD2 covers 9 bases. This CDR3 has 14 residues. The trim removed 2 bases at V and 1 base at J, leaving 3 bases unmatched. CDR1 SQVTM and CDR2 ANQGSEA come from the germline V gene. CDR3 sequence reads: CSVERAGGSYEQYF. The CDR3 coding sequence is TGCAGCGTTGAAAGAGCGGGGGGTTCCTACGAGCAGTACTTC.

V and J are TRBV11-3 and TRBJ2-1; 12 bases fit TRBD1. Trimming at V came to 7 bases and at J to 10 bases, leaving 5 bases not matched to a gene. The CDR3 runs 13 residues. Germline CDR1 SGHNT, CDR2 YENEEA. The CDR3 protein is CASTRDRGQEQFF. In DNA, the CDR3 is TGTGCCAGCACCAGGGACAGGGGGCAGGAGCAGTTCTTC. The entire variable domain, with the rest obtained from reference TRBV11-3 and TRBJ2-1, is as follows: EAGVVQSPRYKIIEKKQPVAFWCNPISGHNTLYWYLQNLGQGPELLIRYENEEAVDDSQLPKDRFSAERLKGVDSTLKIQPAELGDSAVYLCASTRDRGQEQFFGPGTRLTVL.

This clonotype was seen more than once but under ten times. The gene calls are TRBV19 and TRBJ2-7; D unclear. The length of the CDR3 is 11 residues. V lost 10 bases, J lost 1 base, and 8 bases lay in between. CDR1 LNHDA and CDR2 SQIVND come from the germline V gene (reference sequence). DNA for the CDR3: TGTGCCACAGCGACATCCTACGAGCAGTACTTC. Its protein is CATATSYEQYF.